Presented here are 24 T cell receptor beta chains from one specimen sequenced in a study of T-cell reconstitution after alpha-beta-depleted transplantation in children (dated by TCRdb to 2016 to 2018). Receptor amplification or capture employed PCR. The sequencer was an Illumina HiSeq 2500. TCR library preparation used molecular barcoding, with unique molecular identifiers applied to normalize quantification of the TCRbeta repertoire. Using fastp trimming at Q25 and MiXCR clonotype assembly, TCRdb reanalyzed the public sequencing data and kept in-frame beta chains. Every CDR3 protein is listed once, alongside the most common genes and DNA of its rows. The sample contains 230,000 or so distinct CDR3 sequences, approximately 12% of them found a single time. About 2.6% of the sample belongs to the ten largest clones. Sequences were derived from PBMCs from the stem cell graft donor, sampled from the stem cell graft. The receptors were sampled from a human donor who donated a stem cell graft to a child with acute lymphoblastic leukemia.

This clonotype was seen only a few times. The genes are TRBV14 and TRBJ1-2; D perhaps matches TRBD1 (5 bases). V was cut by 0 bases and J by 0 bases, with 11 bases left in between. The CDR3 loop spans 16 amino acids. Germline CDR1 is SGHDN and CDR2 is FVKESK. CDR3 loop: CASSQEIQGANYGYTF. The DNA of the CDR3 is TGTGCCAGCAGCCAAGAGATCCAGGGAGCTAACTATGGCTACACCTTC.

To note about this clonotype: A much larger clone sits a single nucleotide away, making a read error possible. The J gene is TRBJ2-4, the V gene TRBV3-1; maybe TRBD1 (5 bases). Germline CDR1 reads LGHDT; CDR2 reads YNNKEL (reference sequence). This CDR3 comprises 16 residues. V lost 1 base and J 0 bases, leaving 10 bases between the germline ends. The CDR3 DNA follows: TGTGCCAGCAGCCAAGGACAGCCTCTAGCCAAAAACATTCAGTACTTC. As protein: CASSQGQPLAKNIQYF.

The J gene is TRBJ2-1, the V gene TRBV7-2; 7 nucleotides align to TRBD2. Trimming cost V 5 bases and J 8 bases; bases outside gene matches: 9. CDR3 length: 14 amino acids. Germline V gives CDR1 SGHTA, CDR2 FQGNSA. CDR3 DNA sequence: TGTGCCAGCAGCGCTCGAGCAAGCGGGGATGAGCAGTTCTTC. It encodes CASSARASGDEQFF.

There are many counts of this clonotype. This sequence joins TRBV5-1 and TRBJ2-1; the match to TRBD1 covers 7 bases. The CDR3 is made up of 16 amino acids. The germline V gene encodes CDR1 SGHRS and CDR2 YFSETQ. Germline trimming cut 4 bases from V and 8 bases from J; bases unmatched to any gene: 15. The chain's CDR3 is CASSPTTGVPTHEQFF. The DNA of the CDR3 is TGCGCCAGCAGCCCTACCACAGGGGTCCCTACACATGAGCAGTTCTTC.

The chain employs TRBV7-3 and TRBJ2-3; 9 nucleotides match TRBD1. Germline CDR1 and CDR2: SGHTA and FQGTGA. The J segment lost 3 bases and the V segment lost 10 bases, leaving 8 bases of the junction unmatched. This CDR3 spans 14 amino acids. The CDR3 reads CAISRDRETDTQYF. CDR3 in DNA: TGTGCCATTTCACGGGACAGGGAGACAGATACGCAGTATTTT.

This clonotype came up many times. This rearrangement joins TRBV10-3 to TRBJ2-2; 8 bases are a match to TRBD1. The germline V gene has CDR1 ENHRY and CDR2 SYGVKD. V was clipped by 6 bases and J by 4 bases; unmatched bases: 7. The CDR3 spans 15 residues. The CDR3 DNA sequence: TGTGCCATCAGACCCGGACAGGGAGGCACCGGGGAGCTGTTTTTT. Protein sequence: CAIRPGQGGTGELFF.

This clonotype came up many times. This rearrangement joins TRBV6-5 to TRBJ2-7, with D perhaps matching TRBD2 (6 bases). Between the trimmed V and J ends, which lost 4 bases and 4 bases, there was a span of 17 bases. The CDR3 length is 15 residues. From germline, CDR1 is MNHEY and CDR2 SVGAGI. The CDR3 sequence: CASSSGGALGYEQYF. As DNA, the CDR3 is TGTGCCAGCAGTTCCGGAGGGGCTCTGGGGTACGAGCAGTACTTC.

The sample holds many counts of this clonotype. The chain joins TRBV20-1 to TRBJ2-2, with D perhaps assigned TRBD1 or TRBD2 (5 bases each). The CDR3 extends over 15 amino acids. Trimming stripped 5 bases from V and 2 bases from J, with 15 bases between. The germline CDR1 and CDR2 sequences are DFQATT and SNEGSKA (reference sequence). CDR3 region: CSAPSGTVNTGELFF. The CDR3 DNA is TGCAGTGCTCCCTCAGGGACGGTCAACACCGGGGAGCTGTTTTTT.

This clonotype has a count of ten or more. This rearrangement joins TRBV18 to TRBJ2-1, with a tentative D call TRBD1 (5 bases). V lost 3 bases and J lost 3, with 15 bases in between. CDR3 size: 16 residues. CDR1 is KGHSH, CDR2 LQKENI, per germline. CDR3 nucleotide sequence: TGTGCCAGCTCACCCGGTCGCAGGACAAACTACAATGAGCAGTTCTTC. Its translation: CASSPGRRTNYNEQFF.

This clonotype came up many times. This chain connects TRBV7-2 to TRBJ2-7; D could derive from TRBD1 or TRBD2 (5 bases each). Trimming cost V 0 bases and J 1 base, with 13 bases left between them. Germline V lookup: CDR1 SGHTA, CDR2 FQGNSA. CDR3 length equals 16 residues. CDR3 nucleotides: TGTGCCAGCAGCTTAGCGCAGGGACGGGGATCCTACGAGCAGTACTTC. Its protein is CASSLAQGRGSYEQYF.

This clonotype appeared a few times. The chain employs TRBV7-2 and TRBJ2-5; 8 bases are shared with TRBD2. This CDR3 has 14 residues. CDR1 SGHTA and CDR2 FQGNSA come from the germline V gene. The ends lost 4 bases at V and 5 bases at J; junction bases unmatched: 6. Here the CDR3 reads CASSYSGTVETQYF. The CDR3 DNA follows: TGTGCCAGCAGCTATAGCGGGACGGTGGAGACCCAGTACTTC.

This clonotype appeared many times. This chain links TRBV29-1 with TRBJ2-7; D could derive from TRBD1 or TRBD2 (5 bases each). This CDR3 contains 13 residues. The germline gives CDR1 SQVTM, CDR2 ANQGSEA. Trimming left V 2 bases short and J 5 bases short, with 13 bases between. CDR3 nucleotide sequence: TGCAGCGTTGAAACTGAGGGGATCGACGAGCAGTACTTC. It yields the protein CSVETEGIDEQYF.

Ten or more counts support this clonotype. The chain employs TRBV27 and TRBJ2-3; D is unresolved. The CDR3 has 14 amino acids. Germline values: CDR1 MNHEY, CDR2 SMNVEV (reference sequence). Between the trimmed V and J ends, which lost 11 bases and 8 bases, there was a span of 23 bases. The CDR3 spells CACTTPGLSPTQYF. The CDR3 DNA reads as TGTGCCTGCACTACCCCGGGTTTGAGCCCTACGCAGTATTTT.

This clonotype showed up many times. The CDR3 sequence is CASSSIKGAGGQETQYF. For the CDR3, the DNA is TGTGCCAGCAGCTCAATCAAAGGAGCGGGGGGGCAAGAGACCCAGTACTTC. The rearrangement joins TRBV7-9 to TRBJ2-5; 10 bases are shared with TRBD2. Per the germline V gene, CDR1 is SEHNR and CDR2 is FQNEAQ (reference sequence). The CDR3 sequence is 17 residues long. The V segment lost 4 bases and the J segment 2 bases; nucleotides outside the gene matches: 10.

This clonotype showed up many times. CDR3 sequence reads: CASSQEKQSTGELFF. The CDR3 DNA reads as TGTGCCAGCAGCCAAGAGAAGCAGAGCACCGGGGAGCTGTTTTTT. This chain links TRBV4-2 with TRBJ2-2; no clear D gene. There are 15 residues in the CDR3. Germline-derived CDR1 and CDR2 are LGHNA and YNFKEQ. V lost 0 bases to trimming and J lost 4 bases, with 9 bases between them.

In its sample, this clonotype was seen many times. The genes are TRBV7-2 and TRBJ2-7; TRBD1 matches 7 bases. Germline CDR1 is SGHTA and CDR2 is FQGNSA. With 3 bases clipped from V and 12 bases from J, the junction kept 5 bases outside the gene matches. The CDR3 has 11 amino acids. The CDR3 region is CASSLTGIRYF. DNA for the CDR3: TGTGCCAGCAGCTTGACAGGGATTCGGTACTTC.

This clonotype was seen many times. The chain is built from TRBV20-1 and TRBJ1-6; a weak D match, TRBD1 (5 bases). Trimming shortened V by 1 base and J by 8 bases, and 9 bases separated the two germline ends. The CDR3 is 13 residues long. Germline CDR1 is DFQATT and CDR2 is SNEGSKA (reference sequence). The CDR3 DNA reads as TGCAGTGCTAGAGTTTCGGGGGATTCACCCCTCCACTTT. Amino acids: CSARVSGDSPLHF.

The V and J genes are TRBV19 and TRBJ2-7; no firm D call. Germline CDR1 and CDR2: LNHDA and SQIVND (reference sequence). V lost 5 bases, J lost 2 bases, and 16 bases lay in between. This CDR3 spans 15 amino acids. The DNA for the CDR3 is TGTGCCAGTAGTCCCGACGGCCCACACGCCTACGAGCAGTACTTC. It specifies CASSPDGPHAYEQYF.

Note on this clonotype: A much larger clone sits a single nucleotide away, making a read error possible. The rearrangement joins TRBV5-1 to TRBJ1-3; 10 bases are shared with TRBD1. The CDR3 runs 15 residues. The germline V gene has CDR1 SGHRS and CDR2 YFSETQ. The CDR3 nucleotides are TGCGCCGGCAGCGTCGGACAGGGGGCTGGAAACACCATATATTTT. Encoded protein: CAGSVGQGAGNTIYF. Looking up the rest from reference TRBV5-1 and TRBJ1-3 gives the full variable domain: KAGVTQTPRYLIKTRGQQVTLSCSPISGHRSVSWYQQTPGQGLQFLFEYFSETQRNKGNFPGRFSGRQFSNSRSEMNVSTLELGDSALYLCAGSVGQGAGNTIYFGEGSWLTVV.

This clonotype was detected many times. The chain recombines TRBV20-1 with TRBJ2-1, with 9 bases fitting TRBD2. Germline assignment: CDR1 DFQATT and CDR2 SNEGSKA (reference sequence). The CDR3 extends over 17 amino acids. J gave up 7 bases and V 6 bases, and 19 bases lay outside the gene matches. CDR3 sequence: CSALRGLATNLGNEQFF. The CDR3 DNA reads TGCAGTGCCTTACGTGGACTAGCGACCAACTTGGGGAATGAGCAGTTCTTC.

Concerning this clonotype: A much larger clone differs by one base, so this may be a read error. This chain joins TRBV11-1 and TRBJ2-4; D assignment may be TRBD1 or TRBD2 (5 bases each). The CDR3 totals 15 residues. Germline CDR1 is SGHAT and CDR2 is FQDESV (reference sequence). CDR3 DNA: TGTGCCAGCAGCTTAGAACGGGGCCGGGTAAACAGTCAGTACTTC. Its protein is CASSLERGRVNSQYF.

This clonotype was detected many times. The rearrangement uses TRBV5-1 and TRBJ2-2; D is perhaps TRBD1 (6 bases). CDR3 length: 14 residues. V dropped 9 bases and J dropped 5 bases, with 17 bases sitting between them. CDR1 SGHRS and CDR2 YFSETQ come from the germline V gene. The CDR3 nucleotides read TGCGCCACCACCGGGACAATGGGGACCGGGGAGCTGTTTTTT. Protein sequence: CATTGTMGTGELFF.

This clonotype was recorded many times. The V and J genes are TRBV28 and TRBJ1-5; 8 nucleotides agree with TRBD1. The length of the CDR3 is 15 residues. Trimming cost V 5 bases and J 6 bases; bases outside gene matches: 9. Per the germline V gene, CDR1 is MDHEN and CDR2 is SYDVKM. CDR3 loop: CASSLLSGGGQPQHF. The CDR3 bases are TGTGCCAGCAGTCTCTTGTCAGGGGGCGGTCAGCCCCAGCATTTT. Supplemented by reference TRBV28 and TRBJ1-5, the full variable domain reads DVKVTQSSRYLVKRTGEKVFLECVQDMDHENMFWYRQDPGLGLRLIYFSYDVKMKEKGDIPEGYSVSREKKERFSLILESASTNQTSMYLCASSLLSGGGQPQHFGDGTRLSIL.

This clonotype was counted ten times or more. The V gene is TRBV7-2, the J gene TRBJ2-1; D may match TRBD1 or TRBD2 (5 bases each). From germline, CDR1 is SGHTA and CDR2 FQGNSA. The CDR3 is 13 residues long. The germline V and J ends were trimmed by 6 bases and 7 bases, with 13 bases remaining between them. The CDR3: CASRERGKNEQFF. As DNA, the CDR3 is TGTGCCAGCAGGGAGAGGGGAAAAAATGAGCAGTTCTTC.